Listed below are T cell receptor beta chains from one sample, sequenced in a study of T cell changes during pregnancy in multiple sclerosis. Sequencing was performed with immunoSEQ multiplex PCR; in TCRdb, only in-frame clones are kept and a portion is missing. The data show some 28,000 clones, around 90% seen once. This specimen was CD4+ T cells from peripheral blood mononuclear cells, taken in the first trimester of pregnancy. These receptors all stem from a female donor in good health, enrolled as a control in a pregnancy study. Each CDR3 is given with its conserved first and last residue. A D gene is named only where the DNA matches it firmly. Clone sizes are given selectively: once, few, many, or a class where the clone is expanded.

V gene	clone size	D gene	J gene	CDR3 DNA	CDR3 protein
TRBV18	.	.	TRBJ2-2	TGTGCCAGCTCACCCCAGGGGAGCCGGGAGCTGTTTTTT	CASSPQGSRELFF
TRBV9	.	.	TRBJ1-2	TGTGCCAGTCGGGGGAATGCCAACTATGGCTACACCTTC	CASRGNANYGYTF
TRBV19	once	.	TRBJ2-7	TGTGCCAGTAGTCCTTCAGGGGAGCAGAACTACGAGCAGTACTTC	CASSPSGEQNYEQYF
TRBV19	once	TRBD2	TRBJ2-3	TGTGCCAGTAGCCCGGGGCTAGCGGCGAGGGCAGATACGCAGTATTTT	CASSPGLAARADTQYF
TRBV7-2	.	.	TRBJ2-6	TGTGCCAGCACCCAGTGGGTGCGGGCTAGCTCTGGGGCCAACGTCCTGACTTTC	CASTQWVRASSGANVLTF
TRBV2	.	TRBD2	TRBJ2-5	TGTGCCAGCGGGGGACTAGCGGGAGTTGTAAAGACCCAGTACTTC	CASGGLAGVVKTQYF
TRBV5-4	.	.	TRBJ2-3	TGTGCCAGCAGCTTGGACCGGGACTCCTCCACAGATACGCAGTATTTT	CASSLDRDSSTDTQYF
TRBV6-5	.	.	TRBJ1-2	TGTGCCAGCAGTGCGGGGGACACCTACACCTTC	CASSAGDTYTF
TRBV7-3	.	TRBD1	TRBJ2-3	TGTGCCAGCAGCAACAATCCCACAGGGGCCAGCACAGATACGCAGTATTTT	CASSNNPTGASTDTQYF
TRBV28	.	TRBD2	TRBJ2-5	TGTGCCAGCAGTTCGACTAGCGGGAGGGCGGGGCGCCAAGAGACCCAGTACTTC	CASSSTSGRAGRQETQYF
TRBV18	.	.	TRBJ1-3	TGTGCCAGCTCGGAGGGCCAACCCTCCTCTGGAAACACCATATATTTT	CASSEGQPSSGNTIYF
TRBV7-9	few	TRBD1	TRBJ1-1	TGTGCCAGCATCGAACTACAGGGGACTGAAGCTTTCTTT	CASIELQGTEAFF
TRBV5-4	.	.	TRBJ2-7	TGTGCCAGCAGCTTGGGCGGGGCAGGGGGAACCTACGAGCAGTACTTC	CASSLGGAGGTYEQYF
TRBV2	once	TRBD1	TRBJ1-5	TGTGCCAGCAGCCTCTTGGACAGGGGCAATCAGCCCCAGCATTTT	CASSLLDRGNQPQHF
TRBV30	.	TRBD1	TRBJ2-2	TGTGCCTGGAGTAGTGCGCAGGGGGACACCGGGGAGCTGTTTTTT	CAWSSAQGDTGELFF
TRBV18	once	TRBD2	TRBJ2-3	TGTGCCAGCTCACTACTTGGCCTAGCGGGGGACACAGATACGCAGTATTTT	CASSLLGLAGDTDTQYF
TRBV19	.	TRBD2	TRBJ2-5	TGTGCCAGTAGTATAGGAATAGCGGGGGGCTTCACACAAGAGACCCAGTACTTC	CASSIGIAGGFTQETQYF
TRBV29-1	.	.	TRBJ1-4	TGCAGCGTGGGTTGGGACAATGGCGAAAAACTGTTTTTT	CSVGWDNGEKLFF
TRBV11-3	.	.	TRBJ2-5	TGTGCCAGCAGCTGGTCGGTTCAAGAGACCCAGTACTTC	CASSWSVQETQYF
TRBV28	few	.	TRBJ1-2	TGTGCCAGCAGTTTATCCATAGTTGGCTACACCTTC	CASSLSIVGYTF
TRBV19	.	.	TRBJ2-3	TGTGCCAGTAGCGCCCGGGGCACAGATACGCAGTATTTT	CASSARGTDTQYF
TRBV7-2	.	TRBD2	TRBJ2-1	TGTGCCAGCAGCTTAGGTTTTCCTAGCGGGAGTCACAATGAGCAGTTCTTC	CASSLGFPSGSHNEQFF
TRBV18	.	TRBD1	TRBJ1-2	TGTGCCAGCTCACCACCGGGACAGGGGGCCTATGGCTACACCTTC	CASSPPGQGAYGYTF
TRBV19	.	TRBD1	TRBJ1-2	TGTGCCAGTAACCGGGACAGGGGGGGCGATGGCTACACCTTC	CASNRDRGGDGYTF
TRBV9	.	.	TRBJ2-1	TGTGCCAGCAGCGATCTAGCGTCCAATGAGCAGTTCTTC	CASSDLASNEQFF
TRBV4-2	.	TRBD2	TRBJ2-1	TGTGCCAGCAGTCCGGGAGGGTCCTACAATGAGCAGTTCTTC	CASSPGGSYNEQFF
TRBV28	.	TRBD2	TRBJ2-5	TGTGCCAGCAGTTTATGGAGCGGGGGGGAGACCCAGTACTTC	CASSLWSGGETQYF
TRBV28	.	TRBD2	TRBJ2-1	TGTGCCAGCAGTGGAAAGGGGATAGCGGGAGAGAACAATGAGCAGTTCTTC	CASSGKGIAGENNEQFF
TRBV7-9	.	.	TRBJ2-7	TGTGCCAGCAGCTTAGGGCCCGAGCGGGTACTCCCCGGGACGTACTTC	CASSLGPERVLPGTYF
TRBV6-1	.	TRBD2	TRBJ2-2	TGTGCCAGCAGTGAGAACGGGAGGGCCCTCGGGACCGGGGAGCTGTTTTTT	CASSENGRALGTGELFF
TRBV29-1	.	TRBD2	TRBJ2-7	TGCAGCGTACTAGCGGGGGGAAGCTCCTACGAGCAGTACTTC	CSVLAGGSSYEQYF
TRBV11-1	.	.	TRBJ2-2	TGTGCCAGCAGCTTTGAACAGAACACCGGGGAGCTGTTTTTT	CASSFEQNTGELFF
TRBV7-9	.	TRBD1	TRBJ2-1	TGTGCCAGCAGCCGGAGGGACAGGGGGTACAATGAGCAGTTCTTC	CASSRRDRGYNEQFF
TRBV5-1	.	.	TRBJ2-3	TGCGCCAGCAGCCCAGGCGGCAGGACTAGCACAGATACGCAGTATTTT	CASSPGGRTSTDTQYF
TRBV5-4	.	.	TRBJ2-7	TGTGCCAGCAGCTTGGAACCCTCCCGGGAGCGTCGGGAGCAGTACTTC	CASSLEPSRERREQYF